The 7 T cell receptor beta chains given below trace back to one sample, sequenced in a study of T cell responses to AZD1222 COVID-19 vaccine. Some clones are missing from TCRdb's copy, which holds only in-frame ones; the method was immunoSEQ multiplex PCR. The sample yields approximately 120,000 clones, 90% seen once. The sample in question was peripheral blood, obtained on day 0 of AZD1222 vaccination. The receptor set was obtained from an adult in good health.

The chain has TRBV5-1 and TRBJ2-3; D call uncertain. Per germline, CDR1 SGHRS and CDR2 YFSETQ. Deletions cut 0 bases from V and 4 bases from J, with 15 bases between. The CDR3 sequence is 16 residues long. The CDR3 loop is CASSLGQDLGPDTQYF. CDR3 DNA: TGCGCCAGCAGCTTGGGGCAGGACCTGGGCCCAGATACGCAGTATTTT.

The chain couples TRBV3-1 (or the pseudogene TRBV3-2) to TRBJ1-1; a weak D match, TRBD1 (5 bases). The CDR3 sequence is 14 residues long. Germline CDR1 reads LGHDT; CDR2 reads YNNKEL (reference sequence). V gave up 0 bases and J gave up 8 bases, with 13 bases separating them. CDR3 amino acids: CASSQDLQGSEAFF. DNA for the CDR3: TGTGCCAGCAGCCAAGATCTTCAGGGTTCCGAAGCTTTCTTT.

V usage is TRBV28 and J usage is TRBJ2-7, with D hard to call. CDR3 length: 14 residues. Trimming pared 6 bases from V and 2 bases from J, leaving 14 bases between. Germline V gene lookup returns CDR1 MDHEN and CDR2 SYDVKM. CDR3 protein: CASSLTEAPYEQYF. The DNA of the CDR3 is TGTGCCAGCAGCCTAACTGAGGCTCCCTACGAGCAGTACTTC.

The rearrangement links TRBV18 to TRBJ1-4; 7 bases fit TRBD1. With V trimmed by 1 base and J by 7 bases, 6 bases remained unmatched. Germline V gene data show CDR1 as KGHSH and CDR2 as LQKENI. The CDR3 totals 15 residues. Here the CDR3 DNA reads TGTGCCAGCTCACCACTCGGGACAGTAACTGAAAAACTGTTTTTT. Translated, it gives CASSPLGTVTEKLFF.

The V and J genes are TRBV5-1 and TRBJ2-1, with a tentative D call TRBD2 (7 bases). Trimming stripped 7 bases from V and 7 bases from J, with 21 bases between. The CDR3 is 15 residues long. Germline V gene data show CDR1 as SGHRS and CDR2 as YFSETQ. CDR3 bases: TGCGCCAGCGGGGGCGGGAGTATAGGGCTTAATGAGCAGTTCTTC. Translating it yields CASGGGSIGLNEQFF.

This clone came up a few times. The CDR3: CASSESGRAHKYF. The CDR3 DNA is TGCGCCAGCAGTGAGTCGGGCAGGGCCCATAAGTACTTC. This chain uses TRBV10-1 with TRBJ2-7, with a possible D match to TRBD1 (5 bases). Trimming cost V 0 bases and J 11 bases, with 14 bases left between them. This CDR3 contains 13 residues. Germline loops: CDR1 WNHNN, CDR2 SYGVQD (reference sequence).

The chain is built from TRBV19 and TRBJ2-2; D gene uncertain. The CDR3 runs 14 residues. Germline V gene data show CDR1 as LNHDA and CDR2 as SQIVND (reference sequence). V lost 3 bases to trimming and J lost 1 base, with 6 bases between them. Here the CDR3 reads CASSMDGNTGELFF. The CDR3 DNA reads as TGTGCCAGTAGTATGGACGGGAACACCGGGGAGCTGTTTTTT.